The T cell receptor beta chain under discussion was sequenced for a study of metastatic and nonmetastatic thyroid tumors. On the study more broadly: Comparative analysis of repertoires was undertaken across blood and tumor or nodule tissue obtained from malignant and benign thyroid patients.

This CDR3 is built from 16 residues. CDR1 SGHRS and CDR2 YFSETQ come from the germline V gene. The V end was cut by 0 bases, the J end by 2 bases, with 9 bases between. This clone was seen repeatedly, ten times or more. Its antigen is not identified. Every patient underwent thyroid surgery untreated. As processed by the authors: Between-group CDR3 differences, defined by clinicopathological status, yielded a distant-metastasis classifier for papillary thyroid cancer. TCRdb called clones again from the PCR reads with MiXCR. The V and J calls were determined by TCRdb, not by the authors. The data hold about 28,000 clones, with less than 25% observed a single time. Study findings and constraints: It was reportedly found that TCR beta diversity was significantly higher in malignant thyroid tumors than in benign nodules, a difference seen in both blood and tumor samples.

The sample comprised blood. This chain joins TRBV5-1 and TRBJ2-6; no clear D gene. The clonotype comes from a female donor with papillary thyroid cancer or a benign thyroid nodule (not recorded which). Some clones in this sample may be carry-over from other donors' samples. The DNA for the CDR3 is TGCGCCAGCAGCTTGGCCTGGGCGCCTGGGGCCAACGTCCTGACTTTC. Encoded protein: CASSLAWAPGANVLTF.